A selection of T cell receptor beta chains follows, all from one sample in a study of identical twins. TCRdb fed the 5' RACE reads into MiXCR, producing one record per CDR3 protein. The data hold about 530,000 distinct CDR3 sequences, with roughly 15% observed a single time. This same sample was also taken into another study, of yellow fever vaccine responses in identical twins.

Material for sequencing was CD4+ T cells sorted from blood. The receptors shown here come from a young woman in good health. Each CDR3 is given with its conserved first and last residue. Each record gives: J gene, V gene, clone size, D gene, CDR3 protein, CDR3 DNA. A D gene is named only where the DNA matches it firmly. Some rows have no size entry. The others give once, few or many, or a class for an expanded clone.

TRBJ2-3 | TRBV19 | NA | TRBD2 | CASSPGLAEVGTDTQYF | TGTGCCAGTAGTCCGGGACTAGCGGAGGTGGGCACAGATACGCAGTATTTT
TRBJ1-1 | TRBV5-1 | NA | TRBD1 | CASSSGTGNANTEAFF | TGCGCCAGCAGCTCCGGGACAGGGAACGCGAACACTGAAGCTTTCTTT
TRBJ2-4 | TRBV4-2 | few | NA | CASSTNSLVGIAKNIQYF | TGTGCCAGCTCTACAAACAGTTTGGTGGGCATAGCCAAAAACATTCAGTACTTC
TRBJ1-2 | TRBV12-3/TRBV12-4 | many | NA | CASSPQRGSGYTF | TGTGCCAGCAGTCCTCAGAGGGGGTCGGGCTACACCTTC
TRBJ2-6 | TRBV14 | NA | NA | CASSQAGSRANVLTF | TGTGCCAGCAGCCAAGCAGGGTCTCGGGCCAACGTCCTGACTTTC
TRBJ2-5 | TRBV10-1 | many | NA | CASSRQVKETQYF | TGCGCCAGCAGTCGACAGGTTAAAGAGACCCAGTACTTC
TRBJ2-1 | TRBV11-2 | NA | TRBD1 | CASSSRTGSNEQFF | TGTGCCAGCAGCTCGAGGACAGGGTCCAATGAGCAGTTCTTC
TRBJ2-3 | TRBV19 | NA | TRBD2 | CASSPYLTSGGRDTQYF | TGTGCCAGTAGCCCCTACTTGACTAGCGGGGGGCGAGATACGCAGTATTTT
TRBJ1-1 | TRBV10-2 | few | TRBD1 | CASSEGQGANTEAFF | TGCGCCAGCAGTGAGGGACAGGGGGCCAACACTGAAGCTTTCTTT
TRBJ1-1 | TRBV5-1 | few | TRBD1 | CASSLDAGGWGTEAFF | TGCGCCAGCAGCTTGGATGCAGGGGGCTGGGGCACTGAAGCTTTCTTT
TRBJ2-7 | TRBV20-1 | few | NA | CSARDLVEQYF | TGCAGTGCTAGAGATTTGGTAGAGCAGTACTTC
TRBJ2-1 | TRBV7-9 | few | NA | CASSLVGRARLDEQFF | TGTGCCAGCAGCTTAGTAGGTAGGGCCCGACTCGATGAGCAGTTCTTC
TRBJ2-2 | TRBV7-9 | NA | TRBD2 | CASSLWERGTGELFF | TGTGCCAGCAGCTTATGGGAGCGGGGCACCGGGGAGCTGTTTTTT
TRBJ2-2 | TRBV7-8 | NA | NA | CASSLVLPNTGELFF | TGTGCCAGCAGCTTAGTCCTCCCAAACACCGGGGAGCTGTTTTTT
TRBJ2-7 | TRBV24-1 | NA | NA | CATSKGYEQYF | TGTGCCACCTCCAAAGGCTACGAGCAGTACTTC
TRBJ2-1 | TRBV6-1 | few | NA | CASSEGGLGEQFF | TGTGCCAGCAGTGAAGGGGGTCTCGGGGAGCAGTTCTTC
TRBJ1-6 | TRBV6-1 | few | NA | CASRNSGGKNSPLHF | TGTGCCAGCAGGAATTCAGGAGGAAAGAATTCACCCCTCCACTTT
TRBJ1-2 | TRBV4-1 | NA | TRBD1 | CASSQDAGQIYYGYTF | TGCGCCAGCAGCCAAGATGCGGGACAGATATACTATGGCTACACCTTC
TRBJ2-4 | TRBV12-3/TRBV12-4 | few | NA | CASSAGALAKNIQYF | TGTGCCAGCAGCGCCGGGGCGTTAGCCAAAAACATTCAGTACTTC